Listed below are T cell receptor beta chains from one sample, sequenced in a study of cytotoxic CD8 clonotypes in ibrutinib-treated CLL. Profiled with immunoSEQ multiplex PCR; TCRdb holds only in-frame clones, not every one. The sample includes about 140,000 clones, approximately 90% of them seen just once. This sample comprised PBMCs, obtained after 12 months of ibrutinib treatment. These receptors originate from a human donor with chronic lymphocytic leukemia. Both conserved end residues are part of each CDR3. The D gene is left open where the match is weak. Size tells how often a clone was seen (once, few, many) or the class of an expanded clone, and some rows leave it out.

NA,NA,TRBJ2-2,TRBV19,CASRGLPGTGELFF,TGTGCCAGTAGGGGACTCCCGGGCACCGGGGAGCTGTTTTTT
NA,TRBD2,TRBJ2-3,TRBV4-1,CASSQDSGRAGFGTDTQYF,TGCGCCAGCAGCCAAGATTCTGGGAGGGCAGGGTTTGGCACAGATACGCAGTATTTT
NA,TRBD1,TRBJ2-7,TRBV29-1,CSPPGQGSYEQYF,TGCAGCCCACCGGGACAGGGCTCCTACGAGCAGTACTTC
NA,TRBD1,TRBJ2-1,TRBV19,CASSPGTGYDNEQFF,TGTGCCAGTAGCCCCGGGACAGGGTACGACAATGAGCAGTTCTTC
NA,TRBD2,TRBJ2-2,TRBV5-1,CASSFDPTSGMIGELFF,TGCGCCAGCAGCTTCGACCCGACTAGCGGGATGATCGGGGAGCTGTTTTTT
NA,NA,TRBJ2-1,TRBV21-1,CASSKHVFLSCEQFF,TGTGCCAGCAGCAAACATGTGTTCCTGTCGTGTGAGCAGTTCTTC
NA,NA,TRBJ1-1,TRBV7-9,CASSKNQGTEAFF,TGTGCCAGCAGCAAAAATCAGGGAACTGAAGCTTTCTTT
NA,NA,TRBJ1-1,TRBV9,CASSVTGAGTEAFF,TGTGCCAGCAGCGTTACGGGGGCAGGCACTGAAGCTTTCTTT
once,NA,TRBJ2-3,TRBV6-6,CASRIDGPDTQYF,TGTGCCAGCAGGATAGACGGTCCAGATACGCAGTATTTT
once,NA,TRBJ2-1,TRBV27,CASSASYNEQFF,TGTGCCAGCAGTGCCTCCTACAATGAGCAGTTCTTC
NA,TRBD1,TRBJ2-3,TRBV19,CASSPEGQGITDTQYF,TGTGCCAGTAGCCCCGAAGGACAGGGTATAACAGATACGCAGTATTTT
NA,NA,TRBJ1-1,TRBV6-5,CASSYLTGYEAFF,TGTGCCAGCAGTTACTTGACAGGCTATGAAGCTTTCTTT